Described below is a single T cell receptor (beta chain) sequence and its context. What it binds is not known. One junction end disagrees with the germline gene, perhaps due to a read error. These data originate in a study of graft-versus-host responses after intestinal transplantation. The wider study: Multivisceral, liver-intestinal, or isolated intestinal grafts were transplanted into recipients. Findings and caveats of the study: Graft-donor T cell macrochimerism coincided with high graft-versus-host to host-versus-graft clonal ratios in allografts. After transplant, early declines in HvG clones were associated with peak levels of circulating GvH clones. In recipient marrow, GvH clones were found, and some appeared first in ileum or blood.

TCRdb's copy holds only in-frame clones and misses some; the assay was immunoSEQ multiplex PCR. The sample records approximately 70,000 clones, about 87% being singletons. The germline CDR1 and CDR2 sequences are SSHAT and FNYEAQ (reference sequence). CDR3 length equals 16 residues. Sequencing used unstimulated CD4+ T cells sorted from spleen or lymph node cells, obtained before transplant. The receptor was isolated from a human donor who was the organ donor for an intestinal transplant. This chain uses TRBV7-7 with TRBJ2-2; TRBD1 matches 7 bases. Here the CDR3 reads CASSPFPRQGLWELFF. For the CDR3, the DNA is TGTGCTAGCAGCCCATTTCCAAGACAGGGCCTATGGGAGCTGTTTTTT.